The sequence of this TCR beta chain was determined in a study of OX40 agonist ivuxolimab in advanced cancers. Study-wide findings and caveats: With doses of 0.1 to 3.0 mg/kg, CD4+ and CD8+ blood T cells had undergone clonal expansion by week 6.

On this clone: Its antigen is as yet unknown.

Clones were sequenced by immunoSEQ multiplex PCR, and TCRdb holds only the in-frame ones, with some missing. The sample includes some 50,000 clones, approximately 75% of them seen just once. The CDR3 extends over 16 amino acids. J is TRBJ2-1 and V is TRBV21-1; the listed D gene, TRBD1, was not tested against the DNA. TRBV21-1 is a pseudogene. The TCR was taken from an adult with an advanced solid tumor such as melanoma, head and neck, liver or kidney cancer. The input for sequencing was CD4+ or CD8+ T cells sorted from blood, taken in a trial of the OX40 agonist ivuxolimab. The CDR3 nucleotides are TGTGCCAGCCAGGACGGGTCGGGGACAGGGGGTATTGAGCAGTTCTTC. This codes for CASQDGSGTGGIEQFF.